This T cell receptor beta chain was identified during a study of Graves' ophthalmopathy and Graves' hyperthyroidism (dated by TCRdb to the late 2010s). Concerning the study at large: Peripheral blood samples were taken at the time of initial diagnosis, before any treatment was given. For independent validation, a separate cohort was made up of 18 hyperthyroidism patients plus 17 patients who later progressed from hyperthyroidism to ophthalmopathy. To tell Graves' ophthalmopathy apart from Graves' hyperthyroidism, and to predict which patients would progress to ophthalmopathy, the study relied on TCR beta repertoire signatures. To explore V-J signatures that separate ophthalmopathy from hyperthyroidism, a discovery set of 95 to 100 patients was enrolled, consisting of roughly 45 with ophthalmopathy and approximately 60 with stable hyperthyroidism. In total, approximately 130 blood samples were TCR-sequenced: approximately 40 ophthalmopathy, roughly 80 hyperthyroidism and around 17 hyperthyroidism-to-ophthalmopathy patients. Following sample collection, hyperthyroidism patients were given methimazole at a starting dose of 30 mg daily, and ophthalmopathy patients were given high-dose intravenous methylprednisolone. The 100 discovery patients were randomly divided into training and test sets at a 7:3 ratio. In roughly six hyperthyroidism patients, the T-cell repertoires found in thyroid tissue were compared with those found in blood. Beyond this particular receptor, the publication reports: In cross-validation, the 13-signature model distinguished ophthalmopathy from stable hyperthyroidism with 85% to 90% sensitivity and about 84% specificity, and in the test set the corresponding values were approximately 80% and 68%. Most of the expanded thyroid clonotypes with a frequency above 0.001 were also detected in blood, and it was suggested that the thyroid immune response may be reflected by blood repertoires. In validation, the model predicted ophthalmopathy progression with about 71% sensitivity and 72.22% specificity; more than ten predicted patients were CT-confirmed with GO in a median of around 6.5 months. No statistical method was used to set the sample size in advance, and the investigators knew which group each participant was assigned to.

For repertoire sequencing, TCR beta CDR3 regions were amplified from RNA transcripts. The first round was an RT-PCR using HTBI primers with the Qiagen OneStep RT-PCR kit, and this first round was followed by a second-round multiplex PCR, then size selection and purification. The libraries underwent paired-end sequencing with 100 bp reads on an Illumina HiSeq2000. As for the authors' bioinformatics: Reads were processed with SOAPnuke, discarding reads with adapters, uncalled bases, mean Phred below 15, or no exact constant-primer or identifier match. COPE v1.2.5 was used to merge high-quality paired reads. Each unique nucleotide sequence was defined as a clonotype, and clonotypes were aligned to IMGT TRB V, D and J references with MiTCR v1.1. Only V-J combinations with frequency above 0.0001 were analysed, covering around 99% of repertoires. A TCR clonal expansion and chaos score per V-J combination was defined as the ratio of F50 clonal expansion to chaos observed in the TCRdist matrix. Welch's t-statistics and random forest were used to narrow the features down to about a dozen V-J combinations, which were then fed into a naive Bayes classifier. Thyroid-blood repertoire similarity was quantified with the Morisita-Horn index. TCRdb reanalyzed the raw reads on its own, using fastp at Q25 for trimming and MiXCR for clone calling, and kept in-frame beta chains. When rows share a CDR3 protein, they turn into one entry using the most common DNA and genes. Here the V and J calls rest on TCRdb's processing, not on the authors' analysis. In this sample the table shows about 160,000 distinct CDR3 sequences, less than 45% of which occur a single time. The ten largest clonotypes hold roughly 6% of the sample.

Regarding this clonotype: The clone's antigen remains unknown. Base-call qualities are not available, and no considerably larger clone is one nucleotide away.

Ophthalmopathy patients were characterized by moderately to severely active disease, a Clinical Activity Score of at least 3, a NOSPECS grade of at least 4, and a disease duration under 3 months. Patients were excluded if they had other autoimmune diseases, uncontrolled infections, pregnancy or lactation. Diagnosis was based on clinical symptoms, serum thyroxine, TRAb, thyroid ultrasound and orbital computed tomography. PBMCs were isolated from about 9.2 ml of fresh peripheral blood by Ficoll-Paque density gradient centrifugation. Total RNA was extracted with Trizol reagent and quality-checked on an Agilent 2100 Bioanalyzer. Inclusive of the bounding cysteine and phenylalanine, the CDR3 is 16 residues long. The DNA shown is the 48-base CDR3, in frame from base 1. Sequences KGHDR (CDR1) and SFDVKD (CDR2) are obtained from the germline V gene. V was cut back by 5 bases and J by 3 bases, leaving a gap of 19 bases between them.

Material for sequencing was peripheral blood. The chain couples TRBV24-1 to TRBJ2-7; TRBD2 is a possible D gene, resting on 5 matching bases. This clonotype was sampled from a woman aged 35 to 49 with Graves' ophthalmopathy. Donor details come from another sample of the same person, matched by shared clones. The CDR3 region: CATSVSAPRDFYEQYF. The DNA is TGTGCCACCAGTGTGAGCGCACCACGGGATTTCTACGAGCAGTACTTC.